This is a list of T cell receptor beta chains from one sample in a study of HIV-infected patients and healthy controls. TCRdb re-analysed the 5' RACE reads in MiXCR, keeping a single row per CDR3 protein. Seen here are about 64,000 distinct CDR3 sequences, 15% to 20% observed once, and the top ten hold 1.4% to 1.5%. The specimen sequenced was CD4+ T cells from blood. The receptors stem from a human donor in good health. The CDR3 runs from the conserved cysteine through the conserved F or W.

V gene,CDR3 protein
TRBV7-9,CASSFTSTEAFF
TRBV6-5,CATTPPGGIGTEAFF
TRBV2,CASSSDTDHNEKLFF
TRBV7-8,CASSVGTSGRNYNEQFF
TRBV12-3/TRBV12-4,CASSPGGTQPQHF
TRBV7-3,CASSPTRDRYNEQFF
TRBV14,CASSQGARIGIQYF
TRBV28,CASSPPGVGDTEAFF
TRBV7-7,CASSVESSYNEQFF
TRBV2,CASSYSGLGYNEQFF
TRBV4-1,CASSQPSLNTGELFF
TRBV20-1,CSATPPGAQETQYF
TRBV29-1,CSVGGTESSYEQYF
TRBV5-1,CASSLAQGDDGYTF
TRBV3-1,CASSLGGAFNEQFF
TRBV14,CASSQDWGTGGSPLHF
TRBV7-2,CASSFYQNTQYF
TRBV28,CASSLLNYGYTF
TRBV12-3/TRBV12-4,CASRRQGLNTEAFF
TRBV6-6,CASRPRQGNQPQHF
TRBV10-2,CASSEEFHGAFF
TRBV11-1,CASKRGASSSYEQYF
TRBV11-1,CASSLSTQETQYF
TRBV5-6,CASSLRGTTYEQYF
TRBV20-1,CSARGELGSYEQYF
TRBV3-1,CASSQDQETQYF
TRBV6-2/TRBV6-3,CASSYPGGSTEAFF
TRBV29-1,CSAETGTNTEAFF
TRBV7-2,CASSLGLTSGRGQTQYF
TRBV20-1,CSASQAGVSYNEQFF
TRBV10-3,CAIRTRPPSMLSEQFF
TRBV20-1,CSARTWETQYF
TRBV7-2,CASSPTTIEAFF
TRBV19,CASISLAGGNNEQFF
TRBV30,CAWSTRGVKTEAFF
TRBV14,CASSLVGGREQFF
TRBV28,CASSSLLTGSISGNTIYF
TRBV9,CASSVSGRTDTQYF
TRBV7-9,CASSLQAGGGTEAFF
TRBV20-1,CSASNIGDTQYF
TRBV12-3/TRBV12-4,CASSFGQGRDQPQHF
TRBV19,CASSMRDSYEQYF
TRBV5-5,CASSSGPSSYEQYF
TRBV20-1,CSARYWGLDYGYTF
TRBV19,CASSIGSSRESDKNIQYF
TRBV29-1,CSVPGLAGTLYNEQFF
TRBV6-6,CASRARITDTQYF
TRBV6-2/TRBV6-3,CASSPLAGNEQFF
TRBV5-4,CASSRGPGQGYTEAFF
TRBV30,CAWSVLKASGTLVTQYF
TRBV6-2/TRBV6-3,CASSYGTGLNYGYTF
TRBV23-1,CASSPYRRRTKRTQYF
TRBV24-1,CATSAANSNQPQHF
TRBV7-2,CASSLGGGPGTQYF